Detailed here is one T cell receptor beta chain. The record originates from a study of blood T cell repertoires in COVID-19. Assay: immunoSEQ multiplex PCR; the TCRdb copy retains only in-frame clones and omits some. The profile covers approximately 200,000 clones, with about nine tenths appearing a single time and 4.4% taken by the ten largest. The CDR3 runs 14 residues. Germline V CDR1 and CDR2: KGHSH, LQKENI. The V and J ends lost 6 bases and 6 bases, in that order; junction bases with no gene match: 6. The clonotype originates from a man aged 50 to 60 with acute or convalescent COVID-19. The rearrangement links TRBV18 to TRBJ1-2; 11 positions match TRBD1. Sequencing was done on a sample of peripheral blood. For the CDR3, the DNA is TGTGCCAGCTCGCTGGGGACAGGGGGTGATGGCTACACCTTC. Protein product: CASSLGTGGDGYTF.